This passage covers 20 T cell receptor beta chains from one sample sequenced in a study of T cells in narcolepsy. Libraries were prepared by immunoSEQ multiplex PCR; TCRdb keeps only in-frame clonotypes and omits some of them. This sample has about 40,000 clones, with about 91% found just once. Sample: CD45RA- memory CD4+ T cells from PBMCs. The receptors were sampled from a human donor with narcolepsy.

The chain has TRBV19 and TRBJ2-5; 11 positions agree with TRBD2. The germline V gene has CDR1 LNHDA and CDR2 SQIVND (reference sequence). Unmatched junction bases numbered 7, after V lost 4 bases and J lost 3 bases. CDR3 length equals 16 residues. This CDR3 reads CASSTPTSGAKETQYF. In DNA form, the CDR3 reads TGTGCCAGTAGTACCCCGACTAGCGGGGCAAAAGAGACCCAGTACTTC.

The chain carries TRBV6-1 and TRBJ2-7, with 10 bases matching TRBD1. Germline CDR1 MNHNS, CDR2 SASEGT. The length of the CDR3 is 12 residues. With V trimmed by 7 bases and J by 5 bases, 2 bases remained unmatched. Written as DNA, the CDR3 is TGTGCCAGCATGACAGGGGGCAACGAGCAGTACTTC. This gives the protein CASMTGGNEQYF.

The rearrangement joins TRBV11-2 to TRBJ2-1, with 8 bases identical to TRBD1. Germline trimming cut 7 bases from V and 2 bases from J; bases unmatched to any gene: 16. Germline V lookup: CDR1 SGHAT, CDR2 FQNNGV. CDR3 length: 18 amino acids. CDR3 sequence (DNA): TGTGCCAGCATCCCAAGGACAGGGTCACCCACAGCCTACAATGAGCAGTTCTTC. The encoded protein is CASIPRTGSPTAYNEQFF. The full variable domain, rest sourced from reference TRBV11-2 and TRBJ2-1, is EAGVAQSPRYKIIEKRQSVAFWCNPISGHATLYWYQQILGQGPKLLIQFQNNGVVDDSQLPKDRFSAERLKGVDSTLKIQPAKLEDSAVYLCASIPRTGSPTAYNEQFFGPGTRLTVL.

This chain connects TRBV5-1 to TRBJ2-5; no clear D gene. Trimming took 0 bases from V and 3 from J, leaving 0 bases between them. The germline V gene encodes CDR1 SGHRS and CDR2 YFSETQ. The CDR3 length is 11 residues. CDR3 bases: TGCGCCAGCAGCTTGGAAGAGACCCAGTACTTC. Amino acid sequence: CASSLEETQYF.

The CDR3 DNA reads as TGCGCCAGCAGCCAAGAAGGGACCCCCTTCGGGGTCCAAGAGACCCAGTACTTC. Translating gives CASSQEGTPFGVQETQYF. V is TRBV4-3 and J is TRBJ2-5; D possibly uses TRBD1 or TRBD2 (5 bases each). CDR1 LGHNA and CDR2 YSLEER come from the germline V gene. This CDR3 region has 18 residues. Trimming removed 0 bases from V and 1 base from J, with 18 bases in between.

The V gene is TRBV19, the J gene TRBJ2-5; D gene ambiguous. The V end was cut by 5 bases, the J end by 1 base, with 8 bases between. The CDR3 has 13 residues. Looked up from germline, CDR1 is LNHDA and CDR2 is SQIVND (reference sequence). In nucleotides, the CDR3 is TGTGCCAGTAGTGTAACAATCCAAGAGACCCAGTACTTC. Translation: CASSVTIQETQYF.

This chain uses TRBV5-1 with TRBJ1-1; D ambiguous. Germline lookup yields CDR1 SGHRS and CDR2 YFSETQ. The CDR3 has 15 amino acids. The V end lost 6 bases, the J end lost 1 base, and 16 bases lay between the germline ends. This CDR3 is CASKTDGMTNTEAFF. CDR3 coding DNA: TGCGCCAGCAAGACGGACGGGATGACGAACACTGAAGCTTTCTTT. The variable domain in full, with the rest retrieved from reference TRBV5-1 and TRBJ1-1, is KAGVTQTPRYLIKTRGQQVTLSCSPISGHRSVSWYQQTPGQGLQFLFEYFSETQRNKGNFPGRFSGRQFSNSRSEMNVSTLELGDSALYLCASKTDGMTNTEAFFGQGTRLTVV.

The genes are TRBV6-5 and TRBJ1-6; D is ambiguous. V was trimmed by 6 bases and J by 14 bases, leaving 14 bases between them. The length of the CDR3 is 12 residues. The germline V gene encodes CDR1 MNHEY and CDR2 SVGAGI. The CDR3 loop reads CASRDRVMALHF. In DNA form, the CDR3 reads TGTGCCAGCAGGGACCGGGTAATGGCCCTCCACTTT.

The rearrangement uses TRBV27 and TRBJ2-7; the D gene is possibly TRBD2 (5 bases). The ends were cut back, 3 bases at V and 5 bases at J, with 17 bases in the middle. Per the germline V gene, CDR1 is MNHEY and CDR2 is SMNVEV (reference sequence). The CDR3 consists of 15 residues. The CDR3: CASSFSADVGHEQYF. In nucleotides, the CDR3 is TGTGCCAGCAGTTTTTCAGCGGATGTTGGCCACGAGCAGTACTTC.

This sequence joins TRBV5-3 and TRBJ1-1; TRBD1 is a possible D gene (5 bases). TRBV5-3 is classed as an ORF, of uncertain function. Trimming pared 4 bases from V and 1 base from J, leaving 11 bases between. The CDR3 is made up of 14 amino acids. Here the CDR3 reads CARSPGTRNTEAFF. The CDR3 bases are TGTGCCAGAAGCCCCGGGACGAGGAACACTGAAGCTTTCTTT.

The V call is TRBV29-1, the J call TRBJ2-7; maybe TRBD2 (6 bases). This CDR3 comprises 12 residues. Per germline, CDR1 SQVTM and CDR2 ANQGSEA. Deletions cut 6 bases from V and 2 bases from J, with 11 bases between. The chain's CDR3 is CSVLEGTYEQYF. DNA for the CDR3: TGCAGCGTCCTGGAGGGGACCTACGAGCAGTACTTC.

The chain links TRBV2 to TRBJ2-3, with 9 bases identical to TRBD2. The CDR3 is 15 residues long. Germline values: CDR1 SNHLY, CDR2 FYNNEI. The J segment lost 6 bases and the V segment lost 8 bases, leaving 12 bases of the junction unmatched. CDR3 protein: CASSSTSGQGDTQYF. The CDR3 DNA is TGTGCCAGCTCCAGTACTAGCGGGCAAGGGGATACGCAGTATTTT.

V is TRBV4-1 and J is TRBJ2-7; TRBD2 might be the D (6 bases). Trimming stripped 4 bases from V and 0 bases from J, with 13 bases between. From germline, CDR1 is MGHRA and CDR2 YSYEKL. The CDR3 contains 15 residues. This CDR3 reads CASSPSWDFSYEQYF. CDR3 bases: TGCGCCAGCAGCCCATCCTGGGACTTCTCCTACGAGCAGTACTTC.

The chain recombines TRBV7-6 with TRBJ2-5, with D possibly being TRBD2 (5 bases). Germline loops: CDR1 SGHVS, CDR2 FNYEAQ. V dropped 2 bases and J dropped 2 bases, with 18 bases sitting between them. This CDR3 contains 17 residues. The CDR3 loop is CASSLRSGFPVQETQYF. Here the CDR3 DNA reads TGTGCCAGCAGCTTAAGGAGCGGTTTCCCCGTTCAAGAGACCCAGTACTTC.

V is TRBV4-2 and J is TRBJ2-1; possibly TRBD2 for D (6 bases). Looked up from germline, CDR1 is LGHNA and CDR2 is YNFKEQ. V lost 0 bases and J lost 10, with 16 bases in between. The CDR3 runs 15 residues. Here the CDR3 reads CASSQDPDYGKEQFF. The CDR3 DNA is TGTGCCAGCAGCCAAGATCCGGACTACGGAAAGGAGCAGTTCTTC.

The chain combines TRBV5-4 with TRBJ2-3, with TRBD2 identical over 12 bases. With 2 bases clipped from V and 3 bases from J, the junction kept 4 bases outside the gene matches. The CDR3 has 16 residues. CDR1 is SGHNT and CDR2 is YYREEE in the germline V gene (reference sequence). The CDR3 here is CASSLRTSGTTDTQYF. The CDR3 DNA reads as TGTGCCAGCAGCTTACGGACTAGCGGGACGACAGATACGCAGTATTTT. The whole variable domain, filled in from reference TRBV5-4 and TRBJ2-3, reads ETGVTQSPTHLIKTRGQQVTLRCSSQSGHNTVSWYQQALGQGPQFIFQYYREEENGRGNFPPRFSGLQFPNYSSELNVNALELDDSALYLCASSLRTSGTTDTQYFGPGTRLTVL.

This chain uses TRBV4-1 with TRBJ2-3, with TRBD2 matching 8 bases. The V gene's germline CDR1 is MGHRA and CDR2 YSYEKL. This CDR3 spans 17 amino acids. V lost 4 bases, J lost 5 bases, and 14 bases stayed unmatched. In DNA form, the CDR3 reads TGCGCCAGCAGCCCAGGGGTGACGGGGGGGCCTCAAGATACGCAGTATTTT. The encoded protein is CASSPGVTGGPQDTQYF.

The chain recombines TRBV19 with TRBJ1-5; 8 bases fit TRBD1. J gave up 7 bases and V 5 bases, and 7 bases lay outside the gene matches. Per the germline V gene, CDR1 is LNHDA and CDR2 is SQIVND (reference sequence). The CDR3 covers 14 residues. CDR3 amino acids: CASSGGTGLQPQHF. The CDR3 bases are TGTGCCAGTAGTGGTGGGACAGGTCTCCAGCCCCAGCATTTT.

The V gene is TRBV11-3, the J gene TRBJ2-5; D is unresolved. V was shortened by 2 bases and J by 4 bases, with 5 bases between the two germline ends. The CDR3 loop spans 12 amino acids. The germline V gene encodes CDR1 SGHNT and CDR2 YENEEA. This CDR3 is CASSLNSETQYF. The DNA of the CDR3 is TGTGCCAGCAGCTTAAACTCAGAGACCCAGTACTTC.

The chain is built from TRBV7-2 and TRBJ2-7; 9 bases match TRBD1. After removal of 3 bases from V and 4 bases from J, the junction contained 7 bases not matched to a gene. The germline CDR1 and CDR2 sequences are SGHTA and FQGNSA. The CDR3 has 15 amino acids. CDR3 DNA sequence: TGTGCCAGCAGCTTTAACTCCGGGACAGGGTACGAGCAGTACTTC. Its translation: CASSFNSGTGYEQYF.